The entry below gives a single T cell receptor delta chain sequence along with its context. This clone was observed a few times. The antigen it binds to is not known. TCRdb's entry gives the protein of a much larger clone, which mismatches this DNA's translation at residue 8, likely from a read error; the protein reported here is translated from the DNA. The library relied on PCR. Instrument on record: Illumina MiSeq. TCRdb recomputed clones from the public reads with CATT; identical DNA rows were then combined. The sample table shows under 3,500 delta-chain clones, and under 80% are seen once. In total, the top ten clones hold 55% to 70% of the sample. This sample is part of a study of delta chain sequences of gamma delta T cells (TCRdb year 2017). Material: a tumor sample. This clonotype was sampled from a human donor with breast cancer.

The CDR3 reads CACDLLGATNTDKLIF. The base sequence is TGTGCCTGTGACCTTTTGGGGGCTACAAACACCGATAAACTCATCTTT. This sequence uses TRDV2 and TRDJ1; TRDD3 is possibly the D segment (6 matching bases). The CDR3 runs 16 residues from the cysteine to the phenylalanine. This entry keeps only the CDR3 DNA: 48 bases, framed from base 1. As encoded in the germline V gene, CDR1 is GEAIGNYY while CDR2 is EKD. Trimming takes 3 bases from V and 0 bases from J, and the germline ends sit 16 bases apart.